The clone carrying this T cell receptor beta chain was observed a few times. Its antigen remains unknown. Tagging with unique molecular identifiers was a feature of the TCR beta cDNA libraries. T cells numbering about 0.85 to 10 million yielded cDNA molecules that totaled roughly 500,000. TCRdb recomputed calls from the PCR reads with MiXCR, one row per CDR3 protein. Found here are some 700,000 distinct CDR3 sequences, about 60% of them singletons; the top ten hold over 9%. V lost 1 base, J lost 6 bases, and 16 bases lay in between. The CDR3 extends over 15 amino acids. Looked up from germline, CDR1 is DFQATT and CDR2 is SNEGSKA (reference sequence). This specimen belongs to a study of post-analysis software for immune sequencing data. Study-wide findings and caveats: Patients carried 4 or 5 TRBV segments more frequently than controls did, and TRBV5-6, TRBV5-1 and TRBV20-1 were among them. Significantly lower normalized Chao1 diversity was found in patients with multiple sclerosis relative to controls.

The sequencing input was blood. The V call is TRBV20-1, the J call TRBJ2-1; tentatively, D is TRBD1 or TRBD2 (5 bases each). The origin of this receptor is a girl between 2 and 10 years old with multiple sclerosis. CDR3 bases: TGCAGTGCTAGAGCTCCGGGACCGAAATCCAATGAGCAGTTCTTC. This sequence encodes CSARAPGPKSNEQFF.